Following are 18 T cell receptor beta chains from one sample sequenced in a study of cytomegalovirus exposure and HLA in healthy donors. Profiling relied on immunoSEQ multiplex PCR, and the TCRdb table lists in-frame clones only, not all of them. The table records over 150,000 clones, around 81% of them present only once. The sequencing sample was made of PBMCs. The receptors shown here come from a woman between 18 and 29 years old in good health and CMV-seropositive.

The DNA of the CDR3 is TGTGCCAGCAGTGAAAGACCCGGGAAGTACGGTGAAAAACTGTTTTTT. The encoded protein is CASSERPGKYGEKLFF. V usage is TRBV6-1 and J usage is TRBJ1-4, with D unresolved. Trimming shortened V by 2 bases and J by 7 bases, and 17 bases separated the two germline ends. This CDR3 region has 16 residues. Germline V CDR1 and CDR2: MNHNS, SASEGT.

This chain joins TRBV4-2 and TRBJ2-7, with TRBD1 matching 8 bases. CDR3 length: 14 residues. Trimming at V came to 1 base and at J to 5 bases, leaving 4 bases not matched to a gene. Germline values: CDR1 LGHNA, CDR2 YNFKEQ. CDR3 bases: TGTGCCAGCAGCCAAGGACAGGGGACCAACGAGCAGTACTTC. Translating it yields CASSQGQGTNEQYF.

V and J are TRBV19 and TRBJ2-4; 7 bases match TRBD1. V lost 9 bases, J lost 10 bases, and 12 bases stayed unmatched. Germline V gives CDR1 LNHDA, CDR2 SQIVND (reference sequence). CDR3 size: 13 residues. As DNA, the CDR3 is TGTGCCAGCCAGAGGACAGGCATGGGGATTCAGTACTTC. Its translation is CASQRTGMGIQYF. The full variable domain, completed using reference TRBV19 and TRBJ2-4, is DGGITQSPKYLFRKEGQNVTLSCEQNLNHDAMYWYRQDPGQGLRLIYYSQIVNDFQKGDIAEGYSVSREKKESFPLTVTSAQKNPTAFYLCASQRTGMGIQYFGAGTRLSVL.

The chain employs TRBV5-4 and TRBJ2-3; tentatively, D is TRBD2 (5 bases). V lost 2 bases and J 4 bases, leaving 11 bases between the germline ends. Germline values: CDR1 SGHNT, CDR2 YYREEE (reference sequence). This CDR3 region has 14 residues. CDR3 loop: CASSLEHGADTQYF. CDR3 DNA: TGTGCCAGCAGCTTAGAACACGGGGCAGATACGCAGTATTTT. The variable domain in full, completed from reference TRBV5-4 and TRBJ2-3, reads ETGVTQSPTHLIKTRGQQVTLRCSSQSGHNTVSWYQQALGQGPQFIFQYYREEENGRGNFPPRFSGLQFPNYSSELNVNALELDDSALYLCASSLEHGADTQYFGPGTRLTVL.

The CDR3 reads CATSRDSRGNEKLFF. Written as DNA, the CDR3 is TGTGCCACCAGCAGAGATTCCAGGGGTAATGAAAAACTGTTTTTT. This rearrangement joins TRBV15 to TRBJ1-4; possible D gene TRBD1, 6 bases. CDR1 is LNHNV and CDR2 is YYDKDF in the germline V gene (reference sequence). The V gene lost 0 bases and the J gene lost 4 bases, with 9 bases spanning the gap. This CDR3 contains 15 residues. Using reference TRBV15 and TRBJ1-4 for the parts outside the CDR3, the full variable domain is DAMVIQNPRYQVTQFGKPVTLSCSQTLNHNVMYWYQQKSSQAPKLLFHYYDKDFNNEADTPDNFQSRRPNTSFCFLDIRSPGLGDTAMYLCATSRDSRGNEKLFFGSGTQLSVL.

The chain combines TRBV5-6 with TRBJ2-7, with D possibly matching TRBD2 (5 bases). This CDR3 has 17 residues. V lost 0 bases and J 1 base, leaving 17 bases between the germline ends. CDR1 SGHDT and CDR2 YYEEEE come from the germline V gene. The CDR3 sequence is CASSLAASGLLSYEQYF. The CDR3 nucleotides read TGTGCCAGCAGCTTGGCCGCCTCCGGACTGTTATCCTACGAGCAGTACTTC.

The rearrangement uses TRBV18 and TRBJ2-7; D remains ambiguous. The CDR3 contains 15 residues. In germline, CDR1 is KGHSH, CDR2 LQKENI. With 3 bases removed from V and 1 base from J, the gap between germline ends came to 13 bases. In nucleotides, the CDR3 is TGTGCCAGCTCACCGCCGGCGGCCAGTTCCTACGAGCAGTACTTC. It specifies CASSPPAASSYEQYF.

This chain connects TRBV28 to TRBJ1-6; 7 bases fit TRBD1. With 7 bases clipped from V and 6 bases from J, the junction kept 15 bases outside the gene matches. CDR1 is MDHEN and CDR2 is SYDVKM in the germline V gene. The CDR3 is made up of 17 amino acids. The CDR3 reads CASTTITGTVTNSPLHF. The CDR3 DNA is TGTGCCAGCACCACCATAACCGGGACAGTTACTAATTCACCCCTCCACTTT.

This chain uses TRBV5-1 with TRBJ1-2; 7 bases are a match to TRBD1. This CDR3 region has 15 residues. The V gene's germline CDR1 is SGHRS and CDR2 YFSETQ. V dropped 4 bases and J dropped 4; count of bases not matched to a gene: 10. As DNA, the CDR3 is TGCGCCAGCAGCCCCGACAGGGAATCCCTCTATGGCTACACCTTC. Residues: CASSPDRESLYGYTF.

The CDR3 DNA follows: TGTGCCAGCTCACTAGACAGGGCAGTCGATGAGCAGTTCTTC. It translates to CASSLDRAVDEQFF. The rearrangement links TRBV18 to TRBJ2-1, with TRBD1 matching 7 bases. The CDR3 is 14 amino acids. Trimming cost V 4 bases and J 8 bases; bases outside gene matches: 8. Germline V gene data show CDR1 as KGHSH and CDR2 as LQKENI.

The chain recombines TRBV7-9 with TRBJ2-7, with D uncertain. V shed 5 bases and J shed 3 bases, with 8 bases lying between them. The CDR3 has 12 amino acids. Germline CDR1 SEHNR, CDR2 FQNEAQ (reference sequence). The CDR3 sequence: CASSDLGYEQYF. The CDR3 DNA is TGTGCCAGCAGCGACTTAGGCTACGAGCAGTACTTC.

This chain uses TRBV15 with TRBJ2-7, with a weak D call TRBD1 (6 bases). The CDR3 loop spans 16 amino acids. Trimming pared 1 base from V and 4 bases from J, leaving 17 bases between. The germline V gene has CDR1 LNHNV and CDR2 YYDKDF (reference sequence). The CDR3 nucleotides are TGTGCCACCAGCAGAGGCCACACAGGGTTTCCGTACGAGCAGTACTTC. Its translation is CATSRGHTGFPYEQYF.

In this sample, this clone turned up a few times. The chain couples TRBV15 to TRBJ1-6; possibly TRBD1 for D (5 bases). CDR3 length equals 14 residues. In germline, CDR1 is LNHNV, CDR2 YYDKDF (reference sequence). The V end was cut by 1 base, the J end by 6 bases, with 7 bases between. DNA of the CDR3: TGTGCCACCAGCAGAGGCGGGACTAATTCACCCCTCCACTTT. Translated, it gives CATSRGGTNSPLHF.

This CDR3 reads CASSFGRIRSRYEQYF. For the CDR3, the DNA is TGTGCCAGCAGTTTCGGTCGGATCAGGTCTCGGTACGAGCAGTACTTC. The chain couples TRBV6-5 to TRBJ2-7; D not certain. V gave up 4 bases and J gave up 4 bases, with 20 bases separating them. The CDR3 length is 16 residues. CDR1 is MNHEY and CDR2 is SVGAGI in the germline V gene.

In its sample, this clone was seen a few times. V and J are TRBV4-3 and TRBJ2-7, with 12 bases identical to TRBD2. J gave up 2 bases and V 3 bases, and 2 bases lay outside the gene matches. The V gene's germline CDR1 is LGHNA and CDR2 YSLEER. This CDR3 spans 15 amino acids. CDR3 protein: CASSQASGGAYEQYF. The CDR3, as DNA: TGCGCCAGCAGCCAGGCTAGCGGGGGGGCCTACGAGCAGTACTTC.

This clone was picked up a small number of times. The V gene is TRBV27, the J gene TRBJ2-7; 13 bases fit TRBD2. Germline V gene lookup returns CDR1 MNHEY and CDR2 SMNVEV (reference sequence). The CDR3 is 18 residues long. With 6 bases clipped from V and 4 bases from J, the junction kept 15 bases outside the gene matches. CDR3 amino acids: CASSGTSGAVVLWYEQYF. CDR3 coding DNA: TGTGCCAGCAGCGGGACTAGCGGGGCTGTGGTACTGTGGTACGAGCAGTACTTC.

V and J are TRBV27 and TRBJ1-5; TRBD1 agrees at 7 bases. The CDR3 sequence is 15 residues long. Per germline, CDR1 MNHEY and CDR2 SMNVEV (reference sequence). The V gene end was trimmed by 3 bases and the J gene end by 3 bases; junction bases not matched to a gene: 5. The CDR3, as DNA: TGTGCCAGCAGTTTTCGACAGGGCTACAATCAGCCCCAGCATTTT. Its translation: CASSFRQGYNQPQHF.

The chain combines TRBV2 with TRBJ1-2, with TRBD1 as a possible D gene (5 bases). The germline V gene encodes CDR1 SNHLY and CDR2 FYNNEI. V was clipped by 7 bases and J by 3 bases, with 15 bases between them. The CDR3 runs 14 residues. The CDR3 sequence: CASKRGGFDYGYTF. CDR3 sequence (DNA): TGTGCCAGCAAGCGCGGGGGATTTGACTATGGCTACACCTTC.